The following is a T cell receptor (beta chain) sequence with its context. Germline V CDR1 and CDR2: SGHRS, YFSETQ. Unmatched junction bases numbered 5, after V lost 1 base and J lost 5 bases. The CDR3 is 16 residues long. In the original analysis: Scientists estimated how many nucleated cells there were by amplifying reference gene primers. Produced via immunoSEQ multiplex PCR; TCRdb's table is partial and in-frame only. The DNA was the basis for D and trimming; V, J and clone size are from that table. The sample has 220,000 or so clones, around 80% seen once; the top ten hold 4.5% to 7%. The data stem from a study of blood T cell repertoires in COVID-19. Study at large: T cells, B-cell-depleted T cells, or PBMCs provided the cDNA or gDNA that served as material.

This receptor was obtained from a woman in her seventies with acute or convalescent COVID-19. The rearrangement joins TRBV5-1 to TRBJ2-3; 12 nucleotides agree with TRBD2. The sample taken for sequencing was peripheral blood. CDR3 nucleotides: TGCGCCAGCAGCTTGAGACTAGCGGGAGATTTAGATACGCAGTATTTT. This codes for CASSLRLAGDLDTQYF.